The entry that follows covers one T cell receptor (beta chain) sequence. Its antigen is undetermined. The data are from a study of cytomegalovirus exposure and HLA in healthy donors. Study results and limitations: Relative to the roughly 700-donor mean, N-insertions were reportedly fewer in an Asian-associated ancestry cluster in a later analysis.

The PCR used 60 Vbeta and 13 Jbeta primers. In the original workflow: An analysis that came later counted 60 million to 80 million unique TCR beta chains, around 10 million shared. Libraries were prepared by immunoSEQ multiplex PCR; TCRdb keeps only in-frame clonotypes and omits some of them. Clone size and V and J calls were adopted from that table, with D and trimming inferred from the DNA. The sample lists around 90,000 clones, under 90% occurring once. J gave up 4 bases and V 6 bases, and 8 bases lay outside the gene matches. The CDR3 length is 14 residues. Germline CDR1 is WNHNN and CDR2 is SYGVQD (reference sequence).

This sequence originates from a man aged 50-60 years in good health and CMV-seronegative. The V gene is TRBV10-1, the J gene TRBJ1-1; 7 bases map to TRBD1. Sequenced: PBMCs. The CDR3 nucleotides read TGCGCCAGCAGCGCCCGGGACAGAGGCACTGAAGCTTTCTTT. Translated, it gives CASSARDRGTEAFF.